The present T cell receptor beta chain was sequenced within a study of cytomegalovirus exposure and HLA in healthy donors. Study details: The 100 million to 140 million unique TCR beta sequences, from some 170 million T cells, were found by an earlier analysis.

PCR was performed using 60 Vbeta and 13 Jbeta primers. Produced via immunoSEQ multiplex PCR; TCRdb's table is partial and in-frame only. This table holds a few hundred thousand clones, about 75% found once. The germline gives CDR1 LNHNV, CDR2 YYDKDF (reference sequence). This CDR3 spans 15 amino acids. V was shortened by 3 bases and J by 0 bases, with 11 bases between the two germline ends. In regard to this clone: As yet, its antigen is unknown.

Study findings and constraints: Reports credit the classifier with highly specific, highly sensitive diagnosis of cytomegalovirus status.

This sequence joins TRBV15 and TRBJ1-1; D is unclear. This receptor was obtained from a woman aged 25 to 45 in good health and CMV-seronegative. Specimen: PBMCs. For the CDR3, the DNA is TGTGCCACCAGCAGTCCAATCCGGTTGAACACTGAAGCTTTCTTT. Translated, it gives CATSSPIRLNTEAFF.